The 6 T cell receptor beta chains below come from one sample, sequenced in a study of patients and donors after allogeneic stem cell transplantation. TCRdb re-called the RT-PCR reads through MiXCR, storing one row per CDR3 protein. The sample records about 410,000 distinct CDR3 sequences, approximately 16% being singletons. Source material: blood, either unsorted or a sorted T cell fraction (not recorded which). The source is a human donor who was either an allogeneic HSCT recipient or a stem cell or donor lymphocyte infusion donor (not recorded which). It is not recorded whose cells these are; they may come from a transplant donor.

The genes are TRBV7-9 and TRBJ1-6; D not certain. CDR3 size: 13 residues. Trimming stripped 4 bases from V and 5 bases from J, with 6 bases between. Per the germline V gene, CDR1 is SEHNR and CDR2 is FQNEAQ (reference sequence). CDR3 sequence: CASSSWDNSPLHF. CDR3 bases: TGTGCCAGCAGCTCTTGGGATAATTCACCCCTCCACTTT.

The rearrangement uses TRBV2 and TRBJ2-1, with 7 bases fitting TRBD1. The CDR3 runs 15 residues. The trim removed 7 bases at V and 0 bases at J, leaving 6 bases unmatched. Germline V gene sequence: CDR1 SNHLY, CDR2 FYNNEI. CDR3 nucleotide sequence: TGTGCCAGCAATCAGGGGGAAGGCTCCTACAATGAGCAGTTCTTC. The encoded protein is CASNQGEGSYNEQFF.

The chain combines TRBV6-5 with TRBJ1-1; the D gene is possibly TRBD1 (6 bases). V gave up 3 bases and J gave up 1 base, with 9 bases separating them. The CDR3 totals 14 residues. Germline lookup yields CDR1 MNHEY and CDR2 SVGAGI. The CDR3 is CASSYYRENTEAFF. CDR3 nucleotides: TGTGCCAGCAGTTATTACAGGGAGAACACTGAAGCTTTCTTT.

This clonotype was counted many times. J is TRBJ2-1 and V is TRBV3-1; TRBD2 might be the D (6 bases). Trimming pared 4 bases from V and 8 bases from J, leaving 18 bases between. Germline V gene lookup returns CDR1 LGHDT and CDR2 YNNKEL (reference sequence). CDR3 size: 15 residues. The CDR3 loop is CASSPGARKLHEQFF. DNA for the CDR3: TGTGCCAGCAGCCCGGGAGCTCGGAAGCTGCATGAGCAGTTCTTC.

The chain couples TRBV10-2 to TRBJ1-1; maybe TRBD1 (5 bases). Trimming removed 4 bases at V and 4 bases at J, with 13 bases between. CDR3 length equals 14 residues. Germline-derived CDR1 and CDR2 are WSHSY and SAAADI. CDR3 coding DNA: TGCGCCAGCAGTGGGTTCAGGGTCCCCACTGAAGCTTTCTTT. It yields the protein CASSGFRVPTEAFF.

This clonotype came up a few times. This chain links TRBV28 with TRBJ2-1; D possibly corresponds to TRBD2 (5 bases). The CDR3 spans 16 residues. Germline loops: CDR1 MDHEN, CDR2 SYDVKM. V lost 8 bases and J lost 1, with 18 bases in between. The CDR3 spells CASSDPRGPSYNEQFF. For the CDR3, the DNA is TGTGCCAGCTCTGACCCGCGAGGGCCGTCCTACAATGAGCAGTTCTTC. The entire variable domain, with the rest obtained from reference TRBV28 and TRBJ2-1, is as follows: DVKVTQSSRYLVKRTGEKVFLECVQDMDHENMFWYRQDPGLGLRLIYFSYDVKMKEKGDIPEGYSVSREKKERFSLILESASTNQTSMYLCASSDPRGPSYNEQFFGPGTRLTVL.